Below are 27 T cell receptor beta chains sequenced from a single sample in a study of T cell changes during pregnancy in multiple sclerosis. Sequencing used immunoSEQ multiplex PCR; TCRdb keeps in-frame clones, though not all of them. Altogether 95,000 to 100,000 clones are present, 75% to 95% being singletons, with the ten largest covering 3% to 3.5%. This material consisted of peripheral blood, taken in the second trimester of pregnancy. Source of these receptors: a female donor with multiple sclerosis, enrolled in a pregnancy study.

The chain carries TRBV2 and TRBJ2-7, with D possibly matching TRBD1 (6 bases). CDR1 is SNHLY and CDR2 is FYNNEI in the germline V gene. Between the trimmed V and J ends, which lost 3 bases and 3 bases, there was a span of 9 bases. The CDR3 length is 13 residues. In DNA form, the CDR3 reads TGTGCCAGCAGTGATGGGACATACTACGAGCAGTACTTC. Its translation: CASSDGTYYEQYF.

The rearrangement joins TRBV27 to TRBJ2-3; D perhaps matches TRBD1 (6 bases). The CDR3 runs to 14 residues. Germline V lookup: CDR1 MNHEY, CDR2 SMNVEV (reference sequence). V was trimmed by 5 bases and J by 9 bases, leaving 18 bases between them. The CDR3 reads CASSKLVGTNTQYF. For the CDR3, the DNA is TGTGCCAGCAGTAAACTCGTCGGGACAAACACGCAGTATTTT.

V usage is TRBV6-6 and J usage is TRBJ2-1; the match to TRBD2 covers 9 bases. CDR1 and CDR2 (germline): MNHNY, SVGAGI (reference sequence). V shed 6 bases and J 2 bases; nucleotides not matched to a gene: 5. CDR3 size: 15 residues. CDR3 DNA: TGTGCCAGCAGGACCTTAGCGGGAGCCTACAATGAGCAGTTCTTC. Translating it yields CASRTLAGAYNEQFF.

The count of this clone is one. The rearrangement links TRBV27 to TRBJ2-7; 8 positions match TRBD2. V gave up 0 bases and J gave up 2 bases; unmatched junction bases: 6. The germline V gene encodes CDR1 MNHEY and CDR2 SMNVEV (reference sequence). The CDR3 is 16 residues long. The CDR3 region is CASSLSWTSYAYEQYF. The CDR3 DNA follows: TGTGCCAGCAGTTTATCCTGGACTAGCTACGCCTACGAGCAGTACTTC.

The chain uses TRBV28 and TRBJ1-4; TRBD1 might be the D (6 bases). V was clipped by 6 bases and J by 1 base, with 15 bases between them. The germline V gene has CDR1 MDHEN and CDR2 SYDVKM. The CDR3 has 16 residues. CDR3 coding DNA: TGTGCCAGCAGCTCCGAGGGGGGGCTAACTAATGAAAAACTGTTTTTT. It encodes CASSSEGGLTNEKLFF. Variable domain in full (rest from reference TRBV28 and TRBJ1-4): DVKVTQSSRYLVKRTGEKVFLECVQDMDHENMFWYRQDPGLGLRLIYFSYDVKMKEKGDIPEGYSVSREKKERFSLILESASTNQTSMYLCASSSEGGLTNEKLFFGSGTQLSVL.

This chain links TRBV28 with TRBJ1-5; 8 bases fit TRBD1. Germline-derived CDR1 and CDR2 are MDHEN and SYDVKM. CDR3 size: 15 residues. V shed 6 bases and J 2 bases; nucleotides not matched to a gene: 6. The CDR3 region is CASSLTGGGNQPQHF. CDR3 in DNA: TGTGCCAGCAGCCTCACAGGGGGGGGCAATCAGCCCCAGCATTTT.

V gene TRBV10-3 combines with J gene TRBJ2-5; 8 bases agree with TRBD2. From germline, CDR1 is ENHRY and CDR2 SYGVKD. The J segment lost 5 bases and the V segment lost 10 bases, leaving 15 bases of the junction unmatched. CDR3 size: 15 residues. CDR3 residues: CATKDSGNGGETQYF. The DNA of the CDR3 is TGTGCCACCAAAGATAGCGGGAATGGGGGGGAGACCCAGTACTTC.

The CDR3 loop is CASSPGGNIQYF. The CDR3 DNA reads TGTGCCAGCAGTCCCGGGGGAAACATTCAGTACTTC. The chain carries TRBV6-6 and TRBJ2-4; D perhaps matches TRBD2 (6 bases). The V gene's germline CDR1 is MNHNY and CDR2 SVGAGI (reference sequence). CDR3 length: 12 residues. Trimming removed 5 bases from V and 6 bases from J, with 8 bases in between.

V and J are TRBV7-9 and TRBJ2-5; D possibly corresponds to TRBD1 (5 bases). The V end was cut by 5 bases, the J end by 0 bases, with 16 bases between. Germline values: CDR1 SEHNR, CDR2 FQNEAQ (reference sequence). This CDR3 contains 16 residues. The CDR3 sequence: CASSPGQSKYQETQYF. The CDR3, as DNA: TGTGCCAGCAGCCCAGGACAAAGCAAGTACCAAGAGACCCAGTACTTC.

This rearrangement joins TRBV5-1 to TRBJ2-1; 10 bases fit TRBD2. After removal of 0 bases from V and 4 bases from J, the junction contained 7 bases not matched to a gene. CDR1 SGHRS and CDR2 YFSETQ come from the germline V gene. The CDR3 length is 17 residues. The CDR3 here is CASSLASGSVGYNEQFF. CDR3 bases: TGCGCCAGCAGCTTGGCTAGCGGGAGTGTGGGGTACAATGAGCAGTTCTTC. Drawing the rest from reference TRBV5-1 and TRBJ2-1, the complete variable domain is KAGVTQTPRYLIKTRGQQVTLSCSPISGHRSVSWYQQTPGQGLQFLFEYFSETQRNKGNFPGRFSGRQFSNSRSEMNVSTLELGDSALYLCASSLASGSVGYNEQFFGPGTRLTVL.

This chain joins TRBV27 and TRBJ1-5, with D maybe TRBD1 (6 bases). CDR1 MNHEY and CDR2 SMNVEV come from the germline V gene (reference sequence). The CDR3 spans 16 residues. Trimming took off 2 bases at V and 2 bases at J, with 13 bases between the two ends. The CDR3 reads CASSLLSGQGNQPQHF. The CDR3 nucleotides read TGTGCCAGCAGTTTACTCTCGGGACAAGGCAATCAGCCCCAGCATTTT.

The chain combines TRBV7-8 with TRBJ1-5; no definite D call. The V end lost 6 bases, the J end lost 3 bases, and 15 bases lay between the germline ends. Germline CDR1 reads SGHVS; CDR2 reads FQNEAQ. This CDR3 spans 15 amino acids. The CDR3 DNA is TGTGCCAGCAGTCTCCGGGGTACACTCAATCAGCCCCAGCATTTT. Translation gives CASSLRGTLNQPQHF.

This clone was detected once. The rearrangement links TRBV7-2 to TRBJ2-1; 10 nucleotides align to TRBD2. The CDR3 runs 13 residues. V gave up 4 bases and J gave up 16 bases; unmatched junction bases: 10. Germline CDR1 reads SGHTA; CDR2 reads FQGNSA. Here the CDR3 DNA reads TGTGCCAGCAGCTCCCGTTATAGCGGGAGGAGCTTCTTC. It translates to CASSSRYSGRSFF. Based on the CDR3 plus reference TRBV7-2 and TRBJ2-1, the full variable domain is GAGVSQSPSNKVTEKGKDVELRCDPISGHTALYWYRQSLGQGLEFLIYFQGNSAPDKSGLPSDRFSAERTGGSVSTLTIQRTQQEDSAVYLCASSSRYSGRSFFGPGTRLTVL.

CDR3 coding DNA: TGTGCCAGCAGCCAAGGACTAGCGCACAATGAGCAGTTCTTC. This sequence encodes CASSQGLAHNEQFF. The chain joins TRBV11-2 to TRBJ2-1, with TRBD2 matching over 9 bases. This CDR3 has 14 amino acids. The germline gives CDR1 SGHAT, CDR2 FQNNGV. J was trimmed by 5 bases and V by 5 bases; bases with no gene match: 4.

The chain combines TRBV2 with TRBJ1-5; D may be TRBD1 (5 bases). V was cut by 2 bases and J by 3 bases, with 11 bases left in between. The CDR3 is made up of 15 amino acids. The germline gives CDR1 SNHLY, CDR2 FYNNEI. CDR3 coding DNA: TGTGCCAGCAGTGAAACCCAGGGTTACAATCAGCCCCAGCATTTT. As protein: CASSETQGYNQPQHF.

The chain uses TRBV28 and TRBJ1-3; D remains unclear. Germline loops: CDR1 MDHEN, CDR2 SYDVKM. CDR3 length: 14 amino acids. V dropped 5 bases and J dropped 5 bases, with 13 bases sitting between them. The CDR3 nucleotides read TGTGCCAGCAGTGGTCAAGCCGGTAGAAACACCATATATTTT. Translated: CASSGQAGRNTIYF.

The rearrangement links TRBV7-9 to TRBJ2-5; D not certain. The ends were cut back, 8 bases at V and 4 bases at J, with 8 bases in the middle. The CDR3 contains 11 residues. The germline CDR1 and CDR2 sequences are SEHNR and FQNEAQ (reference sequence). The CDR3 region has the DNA TGTGCCAGCGTTACTGTAGAGACCCAGTACTTC. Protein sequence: CASVTVETQYF.

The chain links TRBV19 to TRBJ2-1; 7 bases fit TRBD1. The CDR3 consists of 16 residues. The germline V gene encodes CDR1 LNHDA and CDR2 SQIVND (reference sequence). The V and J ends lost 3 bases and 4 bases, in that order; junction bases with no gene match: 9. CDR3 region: CASSINPGQRYNEQFF. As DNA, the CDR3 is TGTGCCAGTAGTATCAACCCGGGACAGAGATACAATGAGCAGTTCTTC.

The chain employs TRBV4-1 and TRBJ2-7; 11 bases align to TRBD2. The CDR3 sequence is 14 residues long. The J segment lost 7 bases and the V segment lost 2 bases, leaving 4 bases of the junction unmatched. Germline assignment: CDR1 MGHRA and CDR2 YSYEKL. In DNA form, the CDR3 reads TGCGCCAGCAGCCAATTAGCGGGAGGGCTGGAGCAGTACTTC. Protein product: CASSQLAGGLEQYF.

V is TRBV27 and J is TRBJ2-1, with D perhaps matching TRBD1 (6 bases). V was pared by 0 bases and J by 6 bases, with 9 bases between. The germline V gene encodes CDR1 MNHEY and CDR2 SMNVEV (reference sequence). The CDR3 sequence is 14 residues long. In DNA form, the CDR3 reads TGTGCCAGCAGTTTATCAAGGGGGTTCAATGAGCAGTTCTTC. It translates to CASSLSRGFNEQFF.

The chain's CDR3 is CASSGPREQFF. The CDR3 DNA sequence: TGTGCCAGCAGTGGTCCGCGGGAGCAGTTCTTC. The chain combines TRBV2 with TRBJ2-1; D unresolved. V was pared by 4 bases and J by 10 bases, with 8 bases between. Per the germline V gene, CDR1 is SNHLY and CDR2 is FYNNEI. CDR3 length equals 11 residues. The full variable domain, with the rest looked up from reference TRBV2 and TRBJ2-1, is EPEVTQTPSHQVTQMGQEVILRCVPISNHLYFYWYRQILGQKVEFLVSFYNNEISEKSEIFDDQFSVERPDGSNFTLKIRSTKLEDSAMYFCASSGPREQFFGPGTRLTVL.

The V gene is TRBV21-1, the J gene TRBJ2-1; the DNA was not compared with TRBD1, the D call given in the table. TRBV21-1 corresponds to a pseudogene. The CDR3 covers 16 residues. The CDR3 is CASSPGPGTGRNEQFF. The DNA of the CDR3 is TGTGCCAGCAGCCCTGGTCCGGGGACAGGTAGAAATGAGCAGTTCTTC.

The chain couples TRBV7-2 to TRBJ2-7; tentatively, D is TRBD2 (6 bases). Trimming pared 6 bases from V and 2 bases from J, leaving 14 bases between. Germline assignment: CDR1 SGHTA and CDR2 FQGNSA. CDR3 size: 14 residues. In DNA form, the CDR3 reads TGTGCCAGCAGTCAGCGGGCCACTCCCTACGAGCAGTACTTC. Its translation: CASSQRATPYEQYF.

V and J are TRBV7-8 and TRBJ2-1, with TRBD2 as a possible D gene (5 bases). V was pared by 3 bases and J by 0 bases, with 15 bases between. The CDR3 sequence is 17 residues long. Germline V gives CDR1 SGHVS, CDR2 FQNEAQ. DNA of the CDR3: TGTGCCAGCAGCTTCTTCAGAAGCGGAAGCTCCTACAATGAGCAGTTCTTC. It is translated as CASSFFRSGSSYNEQFF.

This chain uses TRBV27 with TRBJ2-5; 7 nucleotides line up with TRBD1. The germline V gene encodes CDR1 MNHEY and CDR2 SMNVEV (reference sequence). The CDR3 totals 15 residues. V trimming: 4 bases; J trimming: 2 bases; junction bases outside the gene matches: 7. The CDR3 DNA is TGTGCCAGCAGTTCCCTACAGGGGACGCAAGAGACCCAGTACTTC. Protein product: CASSSLQGTQETQYF.

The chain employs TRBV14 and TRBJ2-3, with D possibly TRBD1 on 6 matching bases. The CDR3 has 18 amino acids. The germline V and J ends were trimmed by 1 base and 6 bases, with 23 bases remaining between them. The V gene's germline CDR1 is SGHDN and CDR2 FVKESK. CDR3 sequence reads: CASSQGPLGAGAGDTQYF. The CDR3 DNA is TGTGCCAGCAGCCAAGGCCCCTTGGGGGCGGGCGCAGGGGATACGCAGTATTTT.

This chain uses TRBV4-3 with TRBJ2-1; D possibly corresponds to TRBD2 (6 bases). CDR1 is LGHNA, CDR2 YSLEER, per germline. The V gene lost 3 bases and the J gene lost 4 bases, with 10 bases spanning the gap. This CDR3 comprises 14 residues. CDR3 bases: TGCGCCAGCAGCCAGCGGGACTTTTACAATGAGCAGTTCTTC. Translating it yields CASSQRDFYNEQFF.